This T cell receptor beta chain was recovered during a study of a mutant IDH1 vaccine in newly diagnosed glioma. Looking at the study overall: The initiation of vaccination occurred 4-6 weeks after radiotherapy alone, or with temozolomide cycles. Radiotherapy, temozolomide, or both had been given previously, and both were given to most.

As concerns this clone: Its antigen is not identified.

Indicated time point: week 11, during vaccination. Mutant IDH1 20-mer peptide, at 300 ug, made up each vaccine dose, with topical imiquimod. Assay: immunoSEQ multiplex PCR; the TCRdb copy retains only in-frame clones and omits some. The table has fewer than 75,000 clones, approximately 84% seen once. The source is a woman aged 45-60 years with glioma. Source: PBMCs, taken from a glioma patient whose treatment included an IDH1 peptide vaccine.

The CDR3 spells CASGGGFSYEPRYF. For the CDR3, the DNA is TGTGCCAGTGGGGGGGGATTCTCCTACGAGCCCAGGTACTTC. The V and J genes are TRBV19 and TRBJ2-7; 7 bases align to TRBD2. CDR1 is LNHDA, CDR2 SQIVND, per germline (reference sequence). CDR3 length equals 14 residues. Losses at the gene ends were 8 bases for V and 12 bases for J; bases not matched to a gene: 19.